Shown below are 30 T cell receptor beta chains from a single sample sequenced in a study of PD-L1 blockade in urothelial cancer. Only in-frame clones appear in the TCRdb table, and some are missing; sequencing was by immunoSEQ multiplex PCR. Of about 74,000 clones in the sample, around four fifths were seen once. Material: PBMCs, obtained around atezolizumab (anti-PD-L1) treatment. The receptors stem from a man aged 65 to 85 with urothelial cancer.

The CDR3 sequence: CASSLWLAGTPDTQYF. The CDR3 coding sequence is TGTGCCAGCAGCTTGTGGTTAGCGGGAACCCCAGATACGCAGTATTTT. The V and J genes are TRBV5-6 and TRBJ2-3; 8 bases align to TRBD2. Germline assignment: CDR1 SGHDT and CDR2 YYEEEE. J lost 4 bases, V lost 1 base, and 8 bases had no gene match. The CDR3 is 16 residues long.

CDR3 sequence: CASSKPYRDRETYEQYF. CDR3 sequence (DNA): TGCGCCAGCAGCAAGCCATACCGGGACAGAGAAACCTACGAGCAGTACTTC. The chain recombines TRBV5-1 with TRBJ2-7, with 7 bases fitting TRBD1. J was trimmed by 2 bases and V by 4 bases; bases with no gene match: 15. The CDR3 spans 17 residues. Germline V gene data show CDR1 as SGHRS and CDR2 as YFSETQ.

The rearrangement uses TRBV5-5 and TRBJ2-6, with unresolved D. The CDR3 is 17 residues long. Germline CDR1 and CDR2: SGHKS and YYEKEE (reference sequence). V shed 2 bases and J shed 0 bases, with 12 bases lying between them. The CDR3 DNA reads as TGTGCCAGCAGCTTAAGGCTTTGGGCCTCTGGGGCCAACGTCCTGACTTTC. Encoded protein: CASSLRLWASGANVLTF.

This chain connects TRBV5-1 to TRBJ2-1; 7 bases are a match to TRBD2. From germline, CDR1 is SGHRS and CDR2 YFSETQ. The CDR3 is made up of 14 amino acids. V was pared by 4 bases and J by 10 bases, with 11 bases of the junction left unmatched. The CDR3 here is CASSNRLAPGEQFF. CDR3 in DNA: TGCGCCAGCAGCAACAGACTAGCCCCAGGGGAGCAGTTCTTC.

The genes are TRBV19 and TRBJ2-7; 7 nucleotides match TRBD2. Germline V lookup: CDR1 LNHDA, CDR2 SQIVND (reference sequence). Trimming cost V 7 bases and J 7 bases; bases outside gene matches: 10. This CDR3 is built from 13 residues. The CDR3 coding sequence is TGTGCCAGTAAATCCGGGGCCGGGGGGGAGCAGTACTTC. This encodes CASKSGAGGEQYF.

The chain recombines TRBV7-6 with TRBJ1-5, with 7 nucleotides matching TRBD1. There are 16 residues in the CDR3. The ends lost 1 base at V and 1 base at J; junction bases unmatched: 4. Per germline, CDR1 SGHVS and CDR2 FNYEAQ. In DNA, the CDR3 is TGTGCCAGCAGCTTAGGACAGGGTGGGAGCAATCAGCCCCAGCATTTT. It translates to CASSLGQGGSNQPQHF. Complete variable domain (other parts from reference TRBV7-6 and TRBJ1-5): GAGVSQSPRYKVTKRGQDVALRCDPISGHVSLYWYRQALGQGPEFLTYFNYEAQQDKSGLPNDRFSAERPEGSISTLTIQRTEQRDSAMYRCASSLGQGGSNQPQHFGDGTRLSIL.

The rearrangement links TRBV6-5 to TRBJ1-5; 8 bases map to TRBD1. Germline V gene sequence: CDR1 MNHEY, CDR2 SVGAGI. This CDR3 has 14 amino acids. V lost 5 bases and J lost 6; bases outside the gene matches: 6. The CDR3 spells CASSTYRGGQPQHF. CDR3 DNA: TGTGCCAGCAGTACCTACAGGGGGGGTCAGCCCCAGCATTTT.

CDR3 residues: CASSLTLLAGGGNEQFF. CDR3 DNA: TGCGCCAGCAGCTTGACCCTACTAGCGGGGGGGGGCAATGAGCAGTTCTTC. This chain joins TRBV5-1 and TRBJ2-1; 13 bases line up with TRBD2. CDR1 SGHRS and CDR2 YFSETQ come from the germline V gene. This CDR3 contains 17 residues. V trimming: 1 base; J trimming: 6 bases; junction bases outside the gene matches: 7.

The chain has TRBV5-1 and TRBJ1-1; D is unclear. This CDR3 region has 11 residues. Germline V gives CDR1 SGHRS, CDR2 YFSETQ. Trimming left V 5 bases short and J 3 bases short, with 5 bases between. The CDR3 bases are TGCGCCAGCAGTTCCGACACTGAAGCTTTCTTT. This gives the protein CASSSDTEAFF.

This sequence joins TRBV9 and TRBJ2-2; maybe TRBD2 (6 bases). V was trimmed by 0 bases and J by 0 bases, leaving 9 bases between them. CDR1 and CDR2 from the germline V gene are SGDLS and YYNGEE. This CDR3 is built from 16 residues. The DNA of the CDR3 is TGTGCCAGCAGCGTAGTTGGAGGGTCGAACACCGGGGAGCTGTTTTTT. This sequence encodes CASSVVGGSNTGELFF.

The chain employs TRBV19 and TRBJ1-1, with a tentative D call TRBD1 (6 bases). V gave up 5 bases and J gave up 5 bases, with 9 bases separating them. This CDR3 spans 12 amino acids. CDR1 and CDR2 (germline): LNHDA, SQIVND (reference sequence). The CDR3, as DNA: TGTGCCAGTAGTGCCCAGGGGACTGAAGCTTTCTTT. It encodes CASSAQGTEAFF.

This clone was counted a single time. This chain connects TRBV7-2 to TRBJ2-1; D is ambiguous. The CDR3 spans 15 residues. V lost 2 bases and J 0 bases, leaving 8 bases between the germline ends. Germline V gene sequence: CDR1 SGHTA, CDR2 FQGNSA. CDR3 DNA sequence: TGTGCCAGCAGCTTAATGAGGAGCTCCTACAATGAGCAGTTCTTC. Translation: CASSLMRSSYNEQFF.

Only one count was recorded for this clone. The V and J genes are TRBV7-8 and TRBJ2-2, with a weak D call TRBD2 (5 bases). With 6 bases removed from V and 6 bases from J, the gap between germline ends came to 8 bases. The CDR3 totals 12 residues. Germline loops: CDR1 SGHVS, CDR2 FQNEAQ. The CDR3 loop is CASRREPGELFF. The CDR3 nucleotides read TGTGCCAGCAGGAGGGAGCCCGGGGAGCTGTTTTTT.

This chain uses TRBV6-1 with TRBJ1-5, with TRBD1 matching 10 bases. The V gene end was trimmed by 7 bases and the J gene end by 1 base; junction bases not matched to a gene: 4. This CDR3 contains 15 residues. Germline CDR1 MNHNS, CDR2 SASEGT. The DNA of the CDR3 is TGTGCCAGCACGGGGGACAGGGGAAGCAATCAGCCCCAGCATTTT. It codes for CASTGDRGSNQPQHF.

This chain connects TRBV6-5 to TRBJ2-5, with 11 bases matching TRBD2. The germline V gene has CDR1 MNHEY and CDR2 SVGAGI. The CDR3 covers 15 residues. V trimming: 7 bases; J trimming: 10 bases; junction bases outside the gene matches: 14. Written as DNA, the CDR3 is TGTGCCAGCACTCAAAGCCCCACTAGCGGGAGAGACCAGTACTTC. This encodes CASTQSPTSGRDQYF.

This clone was seen repeatedly, ten times or more. The CDR3 spells CASSGLSGNTIYF. The CDR3 nucleotides read TGTGCCAGCAGTGGGCTCTCTGGAAACACCATATATTTT. J is TRBJ1-3 and V is TRBV6-1; D is undetermined. Looked up from germline, CDR1 is MNHNS and CDR2 is SASEGT. Trimming cost V 4 bases and J 0 bases, with 4 bases left between them. The CDR3 contains 13 residues.

The V call is TRBV6-1, the J call TRBJ1-2; the D gene is possibly TRBD1 (6 bases). The CDR3 extends over 15 amino acids. Germline-derived CDR1 and CDR2 are MNHNS and SASEGT. Trimming removed 1 base at V and 5 bases at J, with 14 bases between. CDR3 sequence: CASSEGTDRRYGYTF. CDR3 bases: TGTGCCAGCAGTGAAGGGACAGATCGCAGGTATGGCTACACCTTC.

CDR3 bases: TGTGCCAGCAGTTTGCCTCTGGGTCAGGGGGCTCTGTACGAGCAGTACTTC. Amino acids: CASSLPLGQGALYEQYF. This chain uses TRBV28 with TRBJ2-7, with 8 bases fitting TRBD1. J gave up 4 bases and V 3 bases, and 14 bases lay outside the gene matches. This CDR3 has 17 residues. Germline V gene data show CDR1 as MDHEN and CDR2 as SYDVKM.

This chain uses TRBV10-2 with TRBJ2-1; the match to TRBD1 covers 7 bases. The CDR3 contains 14 residues. Germline V CDR1 and CDR2: WSHSY, SAAADI. The V gene end was trimmed by 9 bases and the J gene end by 6 bases; junction bases not matched to a gene: 11. The CDR3 here is CASEGAETINEQFF. The CDR3 DNA reads as TGCGCCAGTGAGGGGGCGGAAACTATCAATGAGCAGTTCTTC.

The chain uses TRBV28 and TRBJ2-1, with D tentatively TRBD1 (6 bases). The germline V and J ends were trimmed by 2 bases and 7 bases, with 12 bases remaining between them. Per germline, CDR1 MDHEN and CDR2 SYDVKM. The CDR3 loop spans 14 amino acids. The CDR3: CASSLTRGINEQFF. CDR3 nucleotide sequence: TGTGCCAGCAGTTTAACGAGGGGGATTAATGAGCAGTTCTTC.

V gene TRBV27 combines with J gene TRBJ2-2; 8 nucleotides agree with TRBD1. CDR3 length equals 13 residues. Trimming cost V 6 bases and J 4 bases; bases outside gene matches: 1. Per germline, CDR1 MNHEY and CDR2 SMNVEV (reference sequence). This CDR3 is CASSDRGTGELFF. The CDR3 coding sequence is TGTGCCAGCAGCGACAGGGGCACCGGGGAGCTGTTTTTT.

V usage is TRBV28 and J usage is TRBJ2-2, with D maybe TRBD2 (6 bases). The CDR3 length is 15 residues. The V and J ends lost 3 bases and 4 bases respectively, with 12 bases between them. Germline V gene sequence: CDR1 MDHEN, CDR2 SYDVKM. CDR3 in amino acids: CASSFAGLGTGELFF. The CDR3 coding sequence is TGTGCCAGCAGTTTCGCGGGGTTGGGCACCGGGGAGCTGTTTTTT.

J is TRBJ2-1 and V is TRBV7-8, with 9 bases that match TRBD2. CDR3 length: 15 residues. V trimming: 3 bases; J trimming: 5 bases; junction bases outside the gene matches: 5. Germline V CDR1 and CDR2: SGHVS, FQNEAQ. CDR3 DNA: TGTGCCAGCAGCTTTTACTCTAGCGGGAACAATGAGCAGTTCTTC. It is translated as CASSFYSSGNNEQFF.

J is TRBJ2-7 and V is TRBV6-5, with D possibly matching TRBD2 (6 bases). The CDR3 runs to 16 residues. Trimming removed 0 bases from V and 4 bases from J, with 16 bases in between. CDR1 is MNHEY, CDR2 SVGAGI, per germline. The CDR3 is CASSYSSGSVSYEQYF. The CDR3 DNA reads as TGTGCCAGCAGTTACTCGAGCGGGTCAGTCTCGTACGAGCAGTACTTC.

The chain recombines TRBV5-1 with TRBJ2-7, with TRBD1 as a possible D gene (5 bases). The CDR3 has 14 amino acids. CDR1 is SGHRS, CDR2 YFSETQ, per germline. Trimming took off 2 bases at V and 6 bases at J, with 15 bases between the two ends. The CDR3 DNA reads as TGCGCCAGCAGCTTCGGCAGGGCCCCCGGCGAGCAGTACTTC. Translated: CASSFGRAPGEQYF.

This rearrangement joins TRBV21-1 to TRBJ1-5; the D call of TRBD1 is as the table states it, not checked on the DNA. TRBV21-1 is marked as a pseudogene. The CDR3 runs to 15 residues. The CDR3 protein is CASNSGTASNQPQHF. The DNA of the CDR3 is TGTGCCAGCAACTCCGGGACAGCGAGCAATCAGCCCCAGCATTTT.

The chain is built from TRBV18 and TRBJ1-5, with TRBD1 matching over 7 bases. The germline gives CDR1 KGHSH, CDR2 LQKENI. The CDR3 covers 16 residues. J gave up 2 bases and V 3 bases, and 7 bases lay outside the gene matches. The CDR3 loop is CASSPSHGQGNQPQHF. The CDR3 DNA follows: TGTGCCAGCTCACCGTCCCATGGACAGGGCAATCAGCCCCAGCATTTT.

The V and J genes are TRBV9 and TRBJ2-7; 9 nucleotides agree with TRBD1. This CDR3 is 12 amino acids long. Germline V lookup: CDR1 SGDLS, CDR2 YYNGEE. V was clipped by 7 bases and J by 2 bases; unmatched bases: 1. The chain's CDR3 is CASGTGTYEQYF. The CDR3 nucleotides are TGTGCCAGCGGGACAGGGACCTACGAGCAGTACTTC.

This chain uses TRBV27 with TRBJ2-5, with D possibly matching TRBD1 (5 bases). Germline V gives CDR1 MNHEY, CDR2 SMNVEV (reference sequence). This CDR3 has 13 amino acids. Trimming shortened V by 5 bases and J by 2 bases, and 9 bases separated the two germline ends. DNA of the CDR3: TGTGCCAGCAGTCCAGGGCTACAAGAGACCCAGTACTTC. Translation gives CASSPGLQETQYF.

The V call is TRBV19, the J call TRBJ1-2; 9 nucleotides align to TRBD1. With V trimmed by 6 bases and J by 1 base, 3 bases remained unmatched. Germline V gene lookup returns CDR1 LNHDA and CDR2 SQIVND (reference sequence). The CDR3 runs 14 residues. The CDR3 is CASSTGGVNYGYTF. CDR3 nucleotide sequence: TGTGCCAGTAGCACAGGGGGCGTTAACTATGGCTACACCTTC.